A selection of T cell receptor beta chains follows, all from one sample in a study of T-cell reconstitution after alpha-beta-depleted transplantation in children. A single record per CDR3 protein comes from TCRdb applying MiXCR to the PCR reads. The sample holds about 610,000 distinct CDR3 sequences, about 11% seen once. Specimen: PBMCs from the stem cell graft donor, collected from the stem cell graft. The receptors were gathered from a human donor who donated a stem cell graft to a child with acute myeloid leukemia. Each CDR3 is given with its conserved first and last residue. A D gene is named only where the DNA matches it firmly.

V	D	J	CDR3
TRBV12-3/TRBV12-4	-	TRBJ2-3	CASSLSRVLDTQYF
TRBV7-3	-	TRBJ2-1	CASSAGTSYNEQFF
TRBV4-3	TRBD1	TRBJ1-4	CASSPLSGQGISELFF
TRBV29-1	-	TRBJ2-5	CSVADSSETQYF
TRBV5-1	-	TRBJ2-2	CASREGELDTGELFF
TRBV20-1	TRBD1	TRBJ2-7	CSAEQGPEQYF
TRBV5-1	-	TRBJ1-3	CASSLEPGRISGNTIYF
TRBV27	-	TRBJ2-2	CASSLEGTGTGELFF
TRBV7-6	-	TRBJ2-1	CASSPTKGTLLHNEQFF
TRBV12-3/TRBV12-4	TRBD1	TRBJ1-2	CASSLDLTGPKF
TRBV27	TRBD2	TRBJ2-3	CASNTLEFAGGPTDTQYF
TRBV6-2/TRBV6-3	TRBD2	TRBJ2-7	CASGFVPGLAGAYEQYF
TRBV20-1	-	TRBJ2-7	CSALGQVKDEQYF
TRBV2	TRBD2	TRBJ2-1	CASSVWREEGNEQFF
TRBV21-1	-	TRBJ2-5	CASSKGGQQQGPQETQYF
TRBV20-1	-	TRBJ2-3	CSARVRTSTDTQYF
TRBV5-1	-	TRBJ2-3	CASSLVPAGAYSTDTQYF
TRBV18	-	TRBJ1-1	CASSSGLLNTEAFF
TRBV5-1	TRBD1	TRBJ2-5	CASIPTGGEETQYF
TRBV20-1	-	TRBJ2-5	CSANSDLETQYF
TRBV29-1	TRBD1	TRBJ2-5	CSVDPGTAQETQYF
TRBV12-3/TRBV12-4	TRBD1	TRBJ1-1	CASSLLDRGIAFF
TRBV7-9	-	TRBJ2-1	CASSLVGLEQFF
TRBV7-9	TRBD2	TRBJ2-2	CASSFGSGSYTGELFF
TRBV5-1	-	TRBJ2-1	CASSLNSLKNNEQFF
TRBV7-8	TRBD2	TRBJ2-3	CASSLWGGGTDTQYF
TRBV3-1	-	TRBJ2-7	CASSRGDSYEQYF
TRBV9	-	TRBJ2-3	CASSAGGSSTDTQYF
TRBV5-1	TRBD1	TRBJ2-7	CASCFGTGGPRDFYEQYF
TRBV7-2	TRBD2	TRBJ2-7	CASSPTLAEDYEQYF
TRBV7-2	-	TRBJ2-3	CASSLAGGLGWADTQYF
TRBV29-1	-	TRBJ2-7	CSVEGPGSDEQYF
TRBV3-1	TRBD2	TRBJ2-1	CASSRMTSGSYNEQFF
TRBV20-1	TRBD2	TRBJ2-7	CSARTGGPYEQYF
TRBV11-2	TRBD2	TRBJ2-5	CASSFPGPGLAGPQETQYF
TRBV6-4	-	TRBJ2-2	CASGRANTGELFF
TRBV20-1	TRBD1	TRBJ1-4	CSGTGGTGDEKLFF
TRBV20-1	-	TRBJ2-4	CSALSSGSGDIQYF
TRBV10-3	TRBD2	TRBJ2-1	CAISPQGLAGGVPSNEQFF
TRBV7-2	-	TRBJ1-5	CASSLVGTMGGGQPQHF
TRBV20-1	TRBD2	TRBJ2-7	CSARGLAEGGEQYF
TRBV5-1	-	TRBJ2-7	CASSLATTIESEQYF
TRBV14	TRBD2	TRBJ2-1	CGSGGRADNEQFF
TRBV7-3	TRBD2	TRBJ2-1	CASSLLLAGVQEQFF
TRBV20-1	TRBD1	TRBJ1-5	CSASGQGALEPQHF
TRBV11-1	TRBD1	TRBJ2-7	CASSWTLDSGTAKSYEQYF
TRBV29-1	TRBD1	TRBJ1-2	CSVAGGRNGYTF
TRBV9	TRBD2	TRBJ2-3	CASSYGGDRETDTQYF
TRBV5-1	-	TRBJ1-1	CASSLQRVNTEAFF
TRBV4-3	TRBD2	TRBJ2-1	CASSRGLAGGYEQFF
TRBV6-2/TRBV6-3	-	TRBJ1-5	CASNGGKDRNSNQPQHF
TRBV29-1	TRBD1	TRBJ2-3	CSVDRTGGTDTQYF
TRBV29-1	-	TRBJ2-2	CSVRKAESTGELFF
TRBV5-1	-	TRBJ2-2	CASSLNRRELFF
TRBV10-3	TRBD2	TRBJ2-1	CATGTSGRLSSSYNEQFF
TRBV29-1	-	TRBJ1-1	CSVARIVNTEAFF
TRBV27	TRBD2	TRBJ2-5	CASSLSGLARETQYF
TRBV12-3/TRBV12-4	TRBD2	TRBJ2-1	CASSLTSAPRNEQFF
TRBV5-1	TRBD2	TRBJ2-3	CASSPFRTSGSTDTQYF